The clone carrying this T cell receptor beta chain was observed a single time. An end of the junction does not agree with germline; a read error may underlie this. This sample was taken from a study of blood T cell repertoires in COVID-19. Study-level background: Acute and convalescent COVID-19 specimens originated in the United States, Italy and Spain. Sources were T cells, B-cell-depleted T cells, or PBMCs; the material itself was cDNA or gDNA.

In the original processing: Estimation of nucleated cell counts was performed using reference gene primer amplification. Data came from immunoSEQ multiplex PCR; TCRdb stores just in-frame clones and leaves some out. V and J calls and clone size follow that table, whereas D and trimming were derived from the DNA. The sample holds roughly 160,000 clones, around 84% seen once. The CDR3 runs 13 residues. CDR1 and CDR2 (germline): KGHSH, LQKENI. Sequencing used peripheral blood. The V gene is TRBV18, the J gene TRBJ1-3; D is uncertain. The TCR comes from a man between 35 and 55 years old with acute or convalescent COVID-19. The CDR3 loop is CASLPPAGNTIYF. CDR3 coding DNA: TGTGCCAGCTTACCACCGGCAGGAAACACCATATATTTT. The full variable domain, its missing parts supplied by reference TRBV18 and TRBJ1-3, is NAGVMQNPRHLVRRRGQEARLRCSPMKGHSHVYWYRQLPEEGLKFMVYLQKENIIDESGMPKERFSAEFPKEGPSILRIQQVVRGDSAAYFCASLPPAGNTIYFGEGSWLTVV.